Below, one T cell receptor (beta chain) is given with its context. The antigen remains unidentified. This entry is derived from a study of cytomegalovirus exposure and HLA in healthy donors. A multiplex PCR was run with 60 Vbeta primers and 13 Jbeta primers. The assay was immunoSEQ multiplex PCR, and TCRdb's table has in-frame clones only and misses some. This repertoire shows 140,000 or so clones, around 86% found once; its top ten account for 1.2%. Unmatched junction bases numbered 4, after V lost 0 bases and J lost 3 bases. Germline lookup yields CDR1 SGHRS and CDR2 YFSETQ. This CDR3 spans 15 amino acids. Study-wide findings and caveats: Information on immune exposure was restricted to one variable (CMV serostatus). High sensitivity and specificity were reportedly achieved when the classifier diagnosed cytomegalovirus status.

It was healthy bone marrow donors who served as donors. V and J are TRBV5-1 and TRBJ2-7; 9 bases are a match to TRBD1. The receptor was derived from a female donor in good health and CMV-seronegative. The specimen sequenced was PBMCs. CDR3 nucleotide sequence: TGCGCCAGCAGCTTGGGGGACAGGGTCTTCTACGAGCAGTACTTC. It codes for CASSLGDRVFYEQYF. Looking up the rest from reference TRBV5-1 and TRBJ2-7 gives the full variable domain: KAGVTQTPRYLIKTRGQQVTLSCSPISGHRSVSWYQQTPGQGLQFLFEYFSETQRNKGNFPGRFSGRQFSNSRSEMNVSTLELGDSALYLCASSLGDRVFYEQYFGPGTRLTVT.